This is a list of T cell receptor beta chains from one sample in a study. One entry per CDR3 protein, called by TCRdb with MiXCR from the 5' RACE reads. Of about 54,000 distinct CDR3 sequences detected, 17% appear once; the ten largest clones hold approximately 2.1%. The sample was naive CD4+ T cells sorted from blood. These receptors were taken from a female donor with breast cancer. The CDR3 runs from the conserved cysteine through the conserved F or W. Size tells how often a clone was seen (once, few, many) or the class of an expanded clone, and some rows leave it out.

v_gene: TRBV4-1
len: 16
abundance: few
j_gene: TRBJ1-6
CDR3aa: CASSQVGSSYNSPLHF

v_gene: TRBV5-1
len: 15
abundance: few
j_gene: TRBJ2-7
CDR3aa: CASSPEAGGGSEQYF

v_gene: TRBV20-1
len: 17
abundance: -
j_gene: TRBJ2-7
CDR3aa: CSARPRRPVAPQDKQYF

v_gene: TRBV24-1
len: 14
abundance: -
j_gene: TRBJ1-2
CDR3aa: CATSDTDSLGGYTF

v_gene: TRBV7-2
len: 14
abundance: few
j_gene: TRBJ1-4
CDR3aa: CASSPRPDGEKLFF

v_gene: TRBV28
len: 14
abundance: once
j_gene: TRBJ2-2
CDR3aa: CASSFGGNTGELFF

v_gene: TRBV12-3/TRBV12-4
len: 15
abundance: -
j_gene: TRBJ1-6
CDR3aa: CASSLVRGDLSPLHF

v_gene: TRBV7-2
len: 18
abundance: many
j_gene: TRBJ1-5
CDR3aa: CASSLPQGGDEGGKPQHF

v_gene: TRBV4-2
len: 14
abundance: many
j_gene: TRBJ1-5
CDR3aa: CASSHARSNQPQHF

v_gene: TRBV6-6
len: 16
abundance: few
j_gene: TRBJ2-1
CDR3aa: CASSQTSGRFYNEQFF

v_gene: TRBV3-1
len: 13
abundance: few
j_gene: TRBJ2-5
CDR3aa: CASSPRQEADQYF

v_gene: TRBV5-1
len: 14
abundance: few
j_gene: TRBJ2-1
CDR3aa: CASSPGGLADEQFF

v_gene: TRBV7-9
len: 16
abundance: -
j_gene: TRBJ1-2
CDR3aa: CASSPRWGGSEGGYTF

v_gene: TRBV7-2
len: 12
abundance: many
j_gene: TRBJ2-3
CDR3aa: CATRAITDTQYF

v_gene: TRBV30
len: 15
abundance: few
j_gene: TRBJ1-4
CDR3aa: CAWSTENFSGEKLFF

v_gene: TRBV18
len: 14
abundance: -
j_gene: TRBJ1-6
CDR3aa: CASSWTGENSPLHF

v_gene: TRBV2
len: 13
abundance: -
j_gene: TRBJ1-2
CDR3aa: CASSGGNNYGYTF

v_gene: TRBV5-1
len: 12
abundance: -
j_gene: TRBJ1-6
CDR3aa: CASRTANSPLHF

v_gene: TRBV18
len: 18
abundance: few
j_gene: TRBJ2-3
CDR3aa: CASSPGTSGSRITDTQYF

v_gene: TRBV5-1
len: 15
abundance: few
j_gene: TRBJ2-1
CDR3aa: CASSPGTSGYNEQFF

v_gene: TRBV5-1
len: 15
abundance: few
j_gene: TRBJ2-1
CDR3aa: CASSLQFPVRDEQFF

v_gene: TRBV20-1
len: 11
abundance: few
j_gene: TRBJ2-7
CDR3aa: CSAVDSYEQYF

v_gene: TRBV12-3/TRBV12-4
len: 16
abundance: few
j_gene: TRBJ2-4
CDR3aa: CASSFGGGAAKNIQYF

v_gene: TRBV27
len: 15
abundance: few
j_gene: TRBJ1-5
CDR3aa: CASSRTNTGNQPQHF

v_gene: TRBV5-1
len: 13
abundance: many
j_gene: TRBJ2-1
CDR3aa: CASSLPGGDEQFF

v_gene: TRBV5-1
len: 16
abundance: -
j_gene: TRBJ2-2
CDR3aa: CASSLARTGLSGELFF

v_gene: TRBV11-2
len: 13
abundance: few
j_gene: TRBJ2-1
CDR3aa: CASSPRWARREFF

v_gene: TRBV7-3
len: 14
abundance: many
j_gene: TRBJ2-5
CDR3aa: CASSSGTSFGTQYF

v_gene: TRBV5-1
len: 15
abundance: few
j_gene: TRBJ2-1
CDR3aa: CASSLQGDSYNEQFF